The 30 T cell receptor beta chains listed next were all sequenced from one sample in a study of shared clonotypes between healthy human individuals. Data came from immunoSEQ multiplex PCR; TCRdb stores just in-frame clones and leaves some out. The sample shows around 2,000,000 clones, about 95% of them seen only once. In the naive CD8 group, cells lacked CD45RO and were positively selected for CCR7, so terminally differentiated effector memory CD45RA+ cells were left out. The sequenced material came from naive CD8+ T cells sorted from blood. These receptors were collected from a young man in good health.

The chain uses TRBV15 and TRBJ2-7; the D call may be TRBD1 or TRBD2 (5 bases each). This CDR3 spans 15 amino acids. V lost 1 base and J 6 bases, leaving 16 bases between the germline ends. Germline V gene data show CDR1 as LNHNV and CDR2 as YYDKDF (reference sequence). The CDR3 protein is CATSRGTGPGSEQYF. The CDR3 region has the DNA TGTGCCACCAGCAGAGGGACGGGACCTGGCTCCGAGCAGTACTTC. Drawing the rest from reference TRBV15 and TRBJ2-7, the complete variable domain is DAMVIQNPRYQVTQFGKPVTLSCSQTLNHNVMYWYQQKSSQAPKLLFHYYDKDFNNEADTPDNFQSRRPNTSFCFLDIRSPGLGDTAMYLCATSRGTGPGSEQYFGPGTRLTVT.

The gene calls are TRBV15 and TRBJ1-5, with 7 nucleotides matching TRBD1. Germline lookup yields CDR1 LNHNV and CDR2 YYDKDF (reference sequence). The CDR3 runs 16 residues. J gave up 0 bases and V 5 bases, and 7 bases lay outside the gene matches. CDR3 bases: TGTGCCACCAGCCCCGGGCGACAGGGTAGCAATCAGCCCCAGCATTTT. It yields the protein CATSPGRQGSNQPQHF.

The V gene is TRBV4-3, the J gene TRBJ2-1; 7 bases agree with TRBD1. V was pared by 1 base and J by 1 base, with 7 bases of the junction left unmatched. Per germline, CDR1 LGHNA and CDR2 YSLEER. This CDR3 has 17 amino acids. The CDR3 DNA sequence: TGCGCCAGCAGCCAAGGGCTGGGGGACAGTTCCTACAATGAGCAGTTCTTC. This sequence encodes CASSQGLGDSSYNEQFF.

In DNA, the CDR3 is TGTGCCAGCAGTGAGCCCGACAGCCCTCTCGGCTACACCTTC. It specifies CASSEPDSPLGYTF. V is TRBV6-1 and J is TRBJ1-2, with TRBD1 as a possible D gene (5 bases). CDR3 length: 14 amino acids. CDR1 MNHNS and CDR2 SASEGT come from the germline V gene. V dropped 3 bases and J dropped 8 bases, with 16 bases sitting between them.

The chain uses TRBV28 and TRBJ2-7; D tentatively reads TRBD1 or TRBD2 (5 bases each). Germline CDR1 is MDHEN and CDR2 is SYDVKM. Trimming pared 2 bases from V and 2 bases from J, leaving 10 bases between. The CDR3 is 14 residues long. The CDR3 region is CASSLARDPYEQYF. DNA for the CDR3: TGTGCCAGCAGTTTAGCTAGGGACCCCTACGAGCAGTACTTC.

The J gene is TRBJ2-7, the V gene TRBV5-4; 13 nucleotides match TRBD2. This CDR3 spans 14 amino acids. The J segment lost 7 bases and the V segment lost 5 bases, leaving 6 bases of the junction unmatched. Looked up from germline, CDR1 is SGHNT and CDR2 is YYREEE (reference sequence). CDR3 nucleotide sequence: TGTGCCAGCAGTGGGACTAGCGGGACGGGGGAGCAGTACTTC. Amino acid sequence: CASSGTSGTGEQYF.

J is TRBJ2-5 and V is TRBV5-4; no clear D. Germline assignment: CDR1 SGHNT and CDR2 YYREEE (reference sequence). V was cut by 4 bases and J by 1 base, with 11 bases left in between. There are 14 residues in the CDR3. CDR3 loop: CASSPPSGQETQYF. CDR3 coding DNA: TGTGCCAGCAGCCCCCCTAGTGGCCAAGAGACCCAGTACTTC.

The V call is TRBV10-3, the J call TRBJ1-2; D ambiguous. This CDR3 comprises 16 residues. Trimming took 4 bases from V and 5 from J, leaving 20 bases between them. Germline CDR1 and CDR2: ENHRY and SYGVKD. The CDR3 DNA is TGTGCCATCAGTGTAAAGGAGTCCCCTCTTGGTTATGGCTACACCTTC. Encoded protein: CAISVKESPLGYGYTF.

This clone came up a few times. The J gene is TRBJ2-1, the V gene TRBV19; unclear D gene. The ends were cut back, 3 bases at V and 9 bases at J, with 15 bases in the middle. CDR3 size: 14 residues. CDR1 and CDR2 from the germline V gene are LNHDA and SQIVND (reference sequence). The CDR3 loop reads CASSMGSGLTEQFF. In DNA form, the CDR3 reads TGTGCCAGTAGTATGGGCTCCGGCCTGACTGAGCAGTTCTTC.

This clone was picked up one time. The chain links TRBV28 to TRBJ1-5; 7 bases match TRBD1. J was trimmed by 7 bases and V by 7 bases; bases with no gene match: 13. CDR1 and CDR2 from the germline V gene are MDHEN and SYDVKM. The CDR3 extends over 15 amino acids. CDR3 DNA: TGTGCCAGCAACCCACCTCAGGGGGTAGGACAGCCCCAGCATTTT. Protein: CASNPPQGVGQPQHF.

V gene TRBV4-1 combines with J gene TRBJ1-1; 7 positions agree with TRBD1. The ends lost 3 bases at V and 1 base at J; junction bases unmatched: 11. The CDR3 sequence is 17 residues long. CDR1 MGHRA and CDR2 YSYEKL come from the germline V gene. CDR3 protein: CASSQGQLVDGNTEAFF. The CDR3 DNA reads TGCGCCAGCAGCCAGGGACAGTTGGTCGACGGGAACACTGAAGCTTTCTTT.

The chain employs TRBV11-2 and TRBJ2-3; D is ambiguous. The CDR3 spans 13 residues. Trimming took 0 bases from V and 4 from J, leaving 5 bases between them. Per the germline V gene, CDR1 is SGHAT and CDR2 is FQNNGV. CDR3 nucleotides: TGTGCCAGCAGCTTAGAACGAGCAGATACGCAGTATTTT. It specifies CASSLERADTQYF.

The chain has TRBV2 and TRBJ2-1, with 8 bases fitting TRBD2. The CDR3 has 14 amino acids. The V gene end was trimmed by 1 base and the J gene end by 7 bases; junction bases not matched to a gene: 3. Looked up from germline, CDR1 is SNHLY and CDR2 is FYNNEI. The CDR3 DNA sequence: TGTGCCAGCAGTGAAGGGGCGGGGGGAAATGAGCAGTTCTTC. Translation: CASSEGAGGNEQFF. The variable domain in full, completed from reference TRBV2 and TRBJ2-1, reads EPEVTQTPSHQVTQMGQEVILRCVPISNHLYFYWYRQILGQKVEFLVSFYNNEISEKSEIFDDQFSVERPDGSNFTLKIRSTKLEDSAMYFCASSEGAGGNEQFFGPGTRLTVL.

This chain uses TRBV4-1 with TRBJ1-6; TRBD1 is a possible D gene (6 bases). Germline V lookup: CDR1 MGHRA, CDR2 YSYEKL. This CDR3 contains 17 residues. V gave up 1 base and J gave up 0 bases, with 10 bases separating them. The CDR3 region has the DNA TGCGCCAGCAGCCAAGGAGGGGGGGTCTCCTATAATTCACCCCTCCACTTT. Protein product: CASSQGGGVSYNSPLHF.

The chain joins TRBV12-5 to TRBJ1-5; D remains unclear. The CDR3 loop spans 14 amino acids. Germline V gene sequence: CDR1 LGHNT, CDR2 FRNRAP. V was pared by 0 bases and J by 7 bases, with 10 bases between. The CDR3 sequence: CASGLVPGIQPQHF. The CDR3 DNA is TGTGCTAGTGGTTTGGTACCGGGGATCCAGCCCCAGCATTTT.

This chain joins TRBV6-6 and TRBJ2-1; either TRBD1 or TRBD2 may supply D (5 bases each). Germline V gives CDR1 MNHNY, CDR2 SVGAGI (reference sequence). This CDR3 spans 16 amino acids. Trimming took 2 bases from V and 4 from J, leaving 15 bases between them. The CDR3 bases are TGTGCCAGCAGTTACAGGGAAGAGGGGCTATACAATGAGCAGTTCTTC. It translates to CASSYREEGLYNEQFF.

CDR3 region: CASSPGTRGNEQFF. In DNA form, the CDR3 reads TGTGCCAGCAGTCCCGGGACTAGAGGCAATGAGCAGTTCTTC. J is TRBJ2-1 and V is TRBV27, with 8 bases aligning to TRBD2. Germline V gene data show CDR1 as MNHEY and CDR2 as SMNVEV (reference sequence). V gave up 5 bases and J gave up 6 bases; unmatched junction bases: 6. This CDR3 contains 14 residues.

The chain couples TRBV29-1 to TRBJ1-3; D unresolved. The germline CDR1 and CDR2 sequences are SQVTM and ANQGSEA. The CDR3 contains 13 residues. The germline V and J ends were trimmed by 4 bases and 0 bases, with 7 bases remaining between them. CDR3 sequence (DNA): TGCAGCGTTGCGTTGGACTCTGGAAACACCATATATTTT. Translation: CSVALDSGNTIYF.

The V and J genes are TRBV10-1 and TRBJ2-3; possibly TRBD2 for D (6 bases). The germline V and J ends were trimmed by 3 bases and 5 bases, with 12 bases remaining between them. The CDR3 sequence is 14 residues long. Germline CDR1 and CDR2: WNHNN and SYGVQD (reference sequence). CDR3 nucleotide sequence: TGCGCCAGCAGTGACGCGGAGGAGGGAGATACGCAGTATTTT. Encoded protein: CASSDAEEGDTQYF.

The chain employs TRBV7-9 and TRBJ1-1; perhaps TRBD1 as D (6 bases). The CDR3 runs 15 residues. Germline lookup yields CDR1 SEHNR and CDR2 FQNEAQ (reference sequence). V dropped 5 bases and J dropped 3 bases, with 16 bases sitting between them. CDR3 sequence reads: CASSDIGGGDTEAFF. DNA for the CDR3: TGTGCCAGCAGCGACATCGGAGGGGGGGACACTGAAGCTTTCTTT.

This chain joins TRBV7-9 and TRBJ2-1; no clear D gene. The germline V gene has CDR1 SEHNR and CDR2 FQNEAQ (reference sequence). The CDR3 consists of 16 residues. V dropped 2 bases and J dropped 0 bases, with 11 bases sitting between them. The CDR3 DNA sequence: TGTGCCAGCAGCTTAAGTGAAGGGCGCTCCTACAATGAGCAGTTCTTC. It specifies CASSLSEGRSYNEQFF.

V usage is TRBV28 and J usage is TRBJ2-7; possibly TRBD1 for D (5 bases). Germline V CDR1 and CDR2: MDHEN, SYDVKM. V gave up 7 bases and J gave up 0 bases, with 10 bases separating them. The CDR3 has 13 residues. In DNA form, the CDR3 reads TGTGCCAGCATTAATAGGGGCTCCTACGAGCAGTACTTC. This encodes CASINRGSYEQYF.

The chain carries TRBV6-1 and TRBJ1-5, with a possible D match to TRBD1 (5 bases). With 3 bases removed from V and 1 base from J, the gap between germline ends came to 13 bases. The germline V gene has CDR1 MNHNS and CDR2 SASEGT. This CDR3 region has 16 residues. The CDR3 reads CASSDRPRGSNQPQHF. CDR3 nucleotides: TGTGCCAGCAGTGATAGGCCCCGGGGGAGCAATCAGCCCCAGCATTTT.

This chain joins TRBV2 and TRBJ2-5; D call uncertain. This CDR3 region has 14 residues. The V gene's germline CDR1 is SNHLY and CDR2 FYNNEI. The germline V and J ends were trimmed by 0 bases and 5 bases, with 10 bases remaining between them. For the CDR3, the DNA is TGTGCCAGCAGTGAAGCGGGGTGGATGGAGACCCAGTACTTC. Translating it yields CASSEAGWMETQYF.

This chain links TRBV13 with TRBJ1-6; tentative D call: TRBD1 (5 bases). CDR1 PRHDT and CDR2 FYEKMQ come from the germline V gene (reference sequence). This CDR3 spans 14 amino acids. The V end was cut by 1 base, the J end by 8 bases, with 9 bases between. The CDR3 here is CASSLASGDSPLHF. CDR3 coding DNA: TGTGCCAGCAGCTTAGCTTCGGGGGATTCACCCCTCCACTTT.

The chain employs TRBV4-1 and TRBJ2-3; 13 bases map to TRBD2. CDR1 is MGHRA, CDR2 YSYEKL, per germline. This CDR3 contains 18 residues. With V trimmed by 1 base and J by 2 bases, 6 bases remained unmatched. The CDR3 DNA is TGCGCCAGCAGCCAAGTACTAGCGGGAGGGTCGAACACAGATACGCAGTATTTT. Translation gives CASSQVLAGGSNTDTQYF.

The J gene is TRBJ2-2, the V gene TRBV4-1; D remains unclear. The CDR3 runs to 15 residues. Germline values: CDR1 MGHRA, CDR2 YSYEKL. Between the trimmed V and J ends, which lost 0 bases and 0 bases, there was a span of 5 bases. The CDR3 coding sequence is TGCGCCAGCAGCCAAGAATGGGCGAACACCGGGGAGCTGTTTTTT. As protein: CASSQEWANTGELFF.

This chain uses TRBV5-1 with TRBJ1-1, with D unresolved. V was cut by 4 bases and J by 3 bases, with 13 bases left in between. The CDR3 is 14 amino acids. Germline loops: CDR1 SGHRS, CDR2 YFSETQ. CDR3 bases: TGCGCCAGCAGCGGGTACGGGTCTTACACTGAAGCTTTCTTT. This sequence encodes CASSGYGSYTEAFF.

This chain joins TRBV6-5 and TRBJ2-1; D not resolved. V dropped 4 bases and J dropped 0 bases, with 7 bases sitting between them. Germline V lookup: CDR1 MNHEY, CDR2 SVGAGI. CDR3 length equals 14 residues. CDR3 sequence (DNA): TGTGCCAGCAGTTTTGCGGACTCCTACAATGAGCAGTTCTTC. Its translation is CASSFADSYNEQFF.

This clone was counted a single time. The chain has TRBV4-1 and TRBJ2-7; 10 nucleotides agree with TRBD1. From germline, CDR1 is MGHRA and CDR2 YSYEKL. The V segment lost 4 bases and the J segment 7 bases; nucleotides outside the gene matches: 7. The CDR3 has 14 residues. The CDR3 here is CASSPRQGAGEQYF. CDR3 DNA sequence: TGCGCCAGCAGCCCGCGACAGGGGGCAGGTGAGCAGTACTTC.